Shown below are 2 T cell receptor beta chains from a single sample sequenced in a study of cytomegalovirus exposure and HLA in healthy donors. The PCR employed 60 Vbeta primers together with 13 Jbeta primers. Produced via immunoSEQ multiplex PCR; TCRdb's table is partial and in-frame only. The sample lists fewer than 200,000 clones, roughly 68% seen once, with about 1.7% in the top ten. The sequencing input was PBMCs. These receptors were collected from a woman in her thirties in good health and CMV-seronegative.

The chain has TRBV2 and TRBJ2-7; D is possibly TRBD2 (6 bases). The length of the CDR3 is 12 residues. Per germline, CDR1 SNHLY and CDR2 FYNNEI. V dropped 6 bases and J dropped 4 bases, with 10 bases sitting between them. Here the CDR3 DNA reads TGTGCCAGCAGCGTGGGACTTTACGAGCAGTACTTC. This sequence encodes CASSVGLYEQYF.

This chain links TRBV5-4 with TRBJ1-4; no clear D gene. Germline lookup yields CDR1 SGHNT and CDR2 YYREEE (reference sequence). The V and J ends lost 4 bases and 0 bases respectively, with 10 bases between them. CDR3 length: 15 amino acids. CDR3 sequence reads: CASSATVATNEKLFF. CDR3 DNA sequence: TGTGCCAGCAGCGCAACAGTGGCAACTAATGAAAAACTGTTTTTT.